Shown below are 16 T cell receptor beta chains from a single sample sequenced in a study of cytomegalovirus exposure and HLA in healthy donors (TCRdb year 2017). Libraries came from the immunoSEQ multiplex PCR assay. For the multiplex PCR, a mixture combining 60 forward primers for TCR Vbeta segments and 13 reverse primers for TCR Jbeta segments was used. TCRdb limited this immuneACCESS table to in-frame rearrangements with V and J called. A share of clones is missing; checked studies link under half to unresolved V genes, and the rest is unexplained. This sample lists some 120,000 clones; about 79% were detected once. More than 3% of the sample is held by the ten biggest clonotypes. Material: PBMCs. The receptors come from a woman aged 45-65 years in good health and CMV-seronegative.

CDR3 loop: CARTLREGRNGDSYGYTF. In nucleotides, the CDR3 is TGTGCCAGAACCCTAAGGGAGGGAAGGAATGGTGACTCCTATGGCTACACCTTC. This chain uses TRBV5-3 with TRBJ1-2; D remains ambiguous. TRBV5-3 is designated an ORF whose function remains uncertain. The CDR3 length is 18 residues. Trimming left V 6 bases short and J 4 bases short, with 28 bases between.

CDR3 DNA sequence: TGTGCCAGCAGTCCGTACAGGGGGCCCTACGAGCAGTACTTC. Its translation is CASSPYRGPYEQYF. The chain is built from TRBV6-5 and TRBJ2-7, with 9 nucleotides matching TRBD1. Trimming at V came to 5 bases and at J to 2 bases, leaving 4 bases not matched to a gene. The CDR3 is 14 residues long. CDR1 and CDR2 from the germline V gene are MNHEY and SVGAGI.

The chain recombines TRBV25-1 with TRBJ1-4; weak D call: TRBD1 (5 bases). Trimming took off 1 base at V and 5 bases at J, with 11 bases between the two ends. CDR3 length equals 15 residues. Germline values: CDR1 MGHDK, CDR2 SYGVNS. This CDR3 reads CASSESAGGNEKLFF. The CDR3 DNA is TGTGCCAGCAGTGAATCAGCGGGGGGGAATGAAAAACTGTTTTTT.

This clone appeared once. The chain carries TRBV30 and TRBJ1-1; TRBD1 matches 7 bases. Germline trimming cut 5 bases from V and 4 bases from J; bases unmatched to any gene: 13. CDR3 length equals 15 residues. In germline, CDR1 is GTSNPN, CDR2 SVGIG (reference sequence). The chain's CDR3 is CAWETGWGVSTEAFF. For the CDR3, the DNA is TGTGCCTGGGAGACAGGGTGGGGTGTTAGCACTGAAGCTTTCTTT.

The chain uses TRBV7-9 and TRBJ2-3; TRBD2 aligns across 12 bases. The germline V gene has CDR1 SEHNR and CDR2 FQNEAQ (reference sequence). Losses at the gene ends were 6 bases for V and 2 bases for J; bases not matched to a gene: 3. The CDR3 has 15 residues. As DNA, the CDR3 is TGTGCCAGCAGTTGGACTAGCGGGAACACAGATACGCAGTATTTT. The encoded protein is CASSWTSGNTDTQYF.

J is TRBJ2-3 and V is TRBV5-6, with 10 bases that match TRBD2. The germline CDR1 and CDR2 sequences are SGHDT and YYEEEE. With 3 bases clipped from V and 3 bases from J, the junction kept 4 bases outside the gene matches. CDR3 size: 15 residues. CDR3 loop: CASSSPSGSTDTQYF. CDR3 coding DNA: TGTGCCAGCAGCTCTCCTAGCGGGAGTACAGATACGCAGTATTTT.

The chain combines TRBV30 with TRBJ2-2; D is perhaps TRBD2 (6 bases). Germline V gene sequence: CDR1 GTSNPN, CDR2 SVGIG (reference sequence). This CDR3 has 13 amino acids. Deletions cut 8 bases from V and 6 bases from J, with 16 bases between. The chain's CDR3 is CARKKREPGELFF. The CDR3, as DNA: TGTGCCCGGAAAAAACGGGAGCCCGGGGAGCTGTTTTTT.

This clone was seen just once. CDR3 residues: CASRPTSGGYNEQFF. CDR3 DNA: TGTGCCAGCAGACCGACTAGCGGCGGATACAATGAGCAGTTCTTC. The chain combines TRBV28 with TRBJ2-1; 9 bases are shared with TRBD2. The germline V gene has CDR1 MDHEN and CDR2 SYDVKM. V shed 6 bases, J shed 4 bases, and the junction held 7 bases outside the gene matches. The CDR3 is 15 amino acids.

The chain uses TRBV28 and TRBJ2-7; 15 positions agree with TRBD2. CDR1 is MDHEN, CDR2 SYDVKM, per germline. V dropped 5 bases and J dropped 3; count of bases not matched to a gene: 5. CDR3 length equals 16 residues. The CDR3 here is CASSLPGLAGGYEQYF. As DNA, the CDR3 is TGTGCCAGCAGTCTGCCGGGACTAGCGGGAGGCTACGAGCAGTACTTC.

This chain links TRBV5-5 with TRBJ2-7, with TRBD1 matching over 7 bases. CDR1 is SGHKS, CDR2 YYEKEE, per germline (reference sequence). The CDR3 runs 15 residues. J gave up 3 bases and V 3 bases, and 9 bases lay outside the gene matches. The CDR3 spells CASSSQTGTNYEQYF. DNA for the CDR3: TGTGCCAGCAGCTCCCAGACAGGGACCAACTACGAGCAGTACTTC.

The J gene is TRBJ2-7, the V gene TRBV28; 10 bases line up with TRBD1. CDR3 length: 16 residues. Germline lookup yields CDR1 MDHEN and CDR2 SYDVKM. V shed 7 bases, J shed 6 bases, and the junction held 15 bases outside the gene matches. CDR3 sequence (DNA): TGTGCCAGCATTTCACATCCGGGACAGGGGTTCGGCGAGCAGTACTTC. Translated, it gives CASISHPGQGFGEQYF.

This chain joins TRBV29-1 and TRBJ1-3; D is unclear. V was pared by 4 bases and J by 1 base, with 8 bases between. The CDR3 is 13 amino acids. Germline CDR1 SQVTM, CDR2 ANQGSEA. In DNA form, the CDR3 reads TGCAGCGTTGCCCCAGGTTCTGGAAACACCATATATTTT. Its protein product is CSVAPGSGNTIYF.

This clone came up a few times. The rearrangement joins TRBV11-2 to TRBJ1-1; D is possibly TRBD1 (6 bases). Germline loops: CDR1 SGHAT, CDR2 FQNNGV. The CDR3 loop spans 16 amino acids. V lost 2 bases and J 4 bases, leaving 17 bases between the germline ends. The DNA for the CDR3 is TGTGCCAGCAGCTTATTTGGCAGGGGTGGAGGCACTGAAGCTTTCTTT. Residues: CASSLFGRGGGTEAFF. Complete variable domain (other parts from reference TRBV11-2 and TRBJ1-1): EAGVAQSPRYKIIEKRQSVAFWCNPISGHATLYWYQQILGQGPKLLIQFQNNGVVDDSQLPKDRFSAERLKGVDSTLKIQPAKLEDSAVYLCASSLFGRGGGTEAFFGQGTRLTVV.

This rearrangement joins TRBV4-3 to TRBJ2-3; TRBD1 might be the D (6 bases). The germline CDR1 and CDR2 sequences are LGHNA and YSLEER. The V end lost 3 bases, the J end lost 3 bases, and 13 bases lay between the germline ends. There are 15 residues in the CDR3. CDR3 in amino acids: CASSQSLGGTDTQYF. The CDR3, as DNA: TGCGCCAGCAGCCAGTCGCTAGGGGGTACAGATACGCAGTATTTT.

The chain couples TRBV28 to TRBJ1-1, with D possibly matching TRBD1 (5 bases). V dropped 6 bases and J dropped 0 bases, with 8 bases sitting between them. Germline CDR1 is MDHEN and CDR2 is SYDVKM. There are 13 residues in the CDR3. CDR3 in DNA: TGTGCCAGCAGGACAGTAATGAACACTGAAGCTTTCTTT. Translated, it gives CASRTVMNTEAFF.

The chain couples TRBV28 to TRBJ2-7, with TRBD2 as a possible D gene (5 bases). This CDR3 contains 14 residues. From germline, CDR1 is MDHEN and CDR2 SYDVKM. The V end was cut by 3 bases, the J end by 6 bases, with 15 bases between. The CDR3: CASSFSGNRGEQYF. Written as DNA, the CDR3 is TGTGCCAGCAGTTTTTCTGGGAACCGGGGCGAGCAGTACTTC.